Below, 17 T cell receptor beta chains from the same sample are listed, as sequenced in a study of shared clonotypes between healthy human individuals. Here immunoSEQ multiplex PCR was the method, and the copy in TCRdb shows in-frame clones only, minus some. The table includes 2,500,000 or so clones, roughly nine tenths detected once. The sample comprised naive CD4+ T cells sorted from blood. Indicated subset: CD45RA+ positively selected. These receptors were taken from a man aged 18 to 30 in good health.

The chain links TRBV25-1 to TRBJ1-2; D unresolved. V was shortened by 2 bases and J by 8 bases, with 12 bases between the two germline ends. The CDR3 runs 13 residues. The germline V gene encodes CDR1 MGHDK and CDR2 SYGVNS. CDR3 nucleotide sequence: TGTGCCAGCAGTGAAATTCGAACGGGCGGCTACACCTTC. The encoded protein is CASSEIRTGGYTF.

The gene calls are TRBV9 and TRBJ1-6; no definite D call. There are 19 residues in the CDR3. Germline V CDR1 and CDR2: SGDLS, YYNGEE. Deletions cut 4 bases from V and 0 bases from J, with 20 bases between. Here the CDR3 reads CASSLTVHSSSSYNSPLHF. CDR3 in DNA: TGTGCCAGCAGCCTCACTGTACACTCATCCAGCTCCTATAATTCACCCCTCCACTTT.

CDR3 nucleotide sequence: TGTGCCAGCAGCTTTAGACTAGCGGGAGGGTCCACAGATACGCAGTATTTT. It encodes CASSFRLAGGSTDTQYF. The gene calls are TRBV7-6 and TRBJ2-3, with 14 bases that match TRBD2. Per germline, CDR1 SGHVS and CDR2 FNYEAQ. V gave up 3 bases and J gave up 2 bases; unmatched junction bases: 4. The CDR3 contains 17 residues.

The chain recombines TRBV7-6 with TRBJ2-3; D uncertain. The CDR3 loop spans 12 amino acids. Trimming cost V 0 bases and J 6 bases, with 4 bases left between them. The germline V gene encodes CDR1 SGHVS and CDR2 FNYEAQ. CDR3 sequence (DNA): TGTGCCAGCAGCTTAGCGGCGGATACGCAGTATTTT. Protein product: CASSLAADTQYF.

This clone has just one count. The rearrangement links TRBV5-1 to TRBJ2-5, with D unresolved. This CDR3 spans 17 amino acids. The V gene's germline CDR1 is SGHRS and CDR2 YFSETQ. Trimming cost V 1 base and J 0 bases, with 16 bases left between them. The CDR3 DNA follows: TGCGCCAGCAGCTTGACCCGAGGACGGAGCAACCAAGAGACCCAGTACTTC. It codes for CASSLTRGRSNQETQYF.

The chain is built from TRBV7-8 and TRBJ2-7; TRBD2 aligns across 13 bases. The germline CDR1 and CDR2 sequences are SGHVS and FQNEAQ. The J segment lost 0 bases and the V segment lost 5 bases, leaving 7 bases of the junction unmatched. This CDR3 has 17 amino acids. Here the CDR3 reads CASSPGTSGTYSYEQYF. For the CDR3, the DNA is TGTGCCAGCAGCCCTGGGACTAGCGGGACCTACTCCTACGAGCAGTACTTC.

The chain is built from TRBV6-1 and TRBJ2-1; D is undetermined. Germline lookup yields CDR1 MNHNS and CDR2 SASEGT. Trimming cost V 4 bases and J 4 bases, with 14 bases left between them. The CDR3 has 15 residues. The CDR3 bases are TGTGCCAGCAGTGTCGAGACAAGAACTTACAATGAGCAGTTCTTC. It codes for CASSVETRTYNEQFF.

This clone appeared a single time. The chain combines TRBV27 with TRBJ2-2; TRBD2 might be the D (8 bases). The germline gives CDR1 MNHEY, CDR2 SMNVEV (reference sequence). The CDR3 spans 15 residues. Trimming removed 8 bases from V and 7 bases from J, with 20 bases in between. CDR3 residues: CASSPGGGAGGELFF. The CDR3 DNA is TGTGCCAGCTCCCCGGGAGGGGGCGCGGGCGGGGAGCTGTTTTTT.

The CDR3 reads CASSYSQPGRNYGYTF. The CDR3 DNA reads TGTGCCAGCAGCTATAGCCAACCGGGTCGGAACTATGGCTACACCTTC. V gene TRBV5-4 combines with J gene TRBJ1-2; D gene ambiguous. The germline CDR1 and CDR2 sequences are SGHNT and YYREEE (reference sequence). The CDR3 runs 16 residues. V was pared by 3 bases and J by 2 bases, with 17 bases between.

This clone was seen once. The chain recombines TRBV5-4 with TRBJ1-1; D is perhaps TRBD1 (5 bases). Trimming shortened V by 4 bases and J by 0 bases, and 16 bases separated the two germline ends. The length of the CDR3 is 16 residues. Germline-derived CDR1 and CDR2 are SGHNT and YYREEE (reference sequence). CDR3 amino acids: CASSVGLQEMNTEAFF. The CDR3, as DNA: TGTGCCAGCAGCGTGGGATTACAGGAGATGAACACTGAAGCTTTCTTT.

The sample holds one count of this clone. The chain recombines TRBV4-3 with TRBJ2-7; D unresolved. The CDR3 has 15 amino acids. Per the germline V gene, CDR1 is LGHNA and CDR2 is YSLEER. V lost 0 bases and J lost 3, with 12 bases in between. CDR3: CASSQEARSVYEQYF. Written as DNA, the CDR3 is TGCGCCAGCAGCCAAGAGGCTAGATCGGTCTACGAGCAGTACTTC.

The rearrangement joins TRBV6-1 to TRBJ1-1; D is unresolved. This CDR3 has 14 amino acids. Trimming left V 5 bases short and J 0 bases short, with 10 bases between. Germline V gene lookup returns CDR1 MNHNS and CDR2 SASEGT. CDR3 sequence (DNA): TGTGCCAGCAGTCCGCTTCAGGTGAACACTGAAGCTTTCTTT. Its translation: CASSPLQVNTEAFF.

The chain has TRBV4-1 and TRBJ1-5, with D possibly TRBD1 on 5 matching bases. From germline, CDR1 is MGHRA and CDR2 YSYEKL. The CDR3 loop spans 14 amino acids. The V and J ends lost 8 bases and 4 bases respectively, with 15 bases between them. CDR3 loop: CASRGGDLNQPQHF. The CDR3, as DNA: TGCGCCAGCCGTGGGGGAGACCTGAATCAGCCCCAGCATTTT.

This chain connects TRBV5-4 to TRBJ2-7; D remains unclear. The CDR3 consists of 14 residues. Germline CDR1 and CDR2: SGHNT and YYREEE (reference sequence). Deletions cut 1 base from V and 2 bases from J, with 10 bases between. This CDR3 is CASSLPTYPYEQYF. In DNA, the CDR3 is TGTGCCAGCAGCTTGCCCACGTACCCCTACGAGCAGTACTTC.

This clone has just a few counts. The chain employs TRBV9 and TRBJ1-6; TRBD1 might be the D (5 bases). The CDR3 is 17 amino acids. Germline V CDR1 and CDR2: SGDLS, YYNGEE. V lost 0 bases and J 5 bases, leaving 15 bases between the germline ends. In DNA, the CDR3 is TGTGCCAGCAGCGTAGAGGGCGGACATTCCCATAATTCACCCCTCCACTTT. Translated: CASSVEGGHSHNSPLHF.

Only a few counts were recorded for this clone. This chain links TRBV5-6 with TRBJ1-5; 9 bases line up with TRBD1. The CDR3 has 14 amino acids. Germline loops: CDR1 SGHDT, CDR2 YYEEEE. The ends lost 4 bases at V and 7 bases at J; junction bases unmatched: 6. DNA of the CDR3: TGTGCCAGCAGCAACCGGGACAGGGTCCAGCCCCAGCATTTT. Protein: CASSNRDRVQPQHF. The entire variable domain, with the rest obtained from reference TRBV5-6 and TRBJ1-5, is as follows: DAGVTQSPTHLIKTRGQQVTLRCSPKSGHDTVSWYQQALGQGPQFIFQYYEEEERQRGNFPDRFSGHQFPNYSSELNVNALLLGDSALYLCASSNRDRVQPQHFGDGTRLSIL.

In its sample, this clone was seen a few times. The chain is built from TRBV9 and TRBJ1-6, with TRBD1 identical over 9 bases. Germline loops: CDR1 SGDLS, CDR2 YYNGEE. The V and J ends lost 0 bases and 9 bases, in that order; junction bases with no gene match: 4. CDR3 length: 15 residues. The CDR3 region is CASSVVDRGGSPLHF. The CDR3 DNA reads TGTGCCAGCAGCGTAGTGGACAGGGGTGGTTCACCCCTCCACTTT.